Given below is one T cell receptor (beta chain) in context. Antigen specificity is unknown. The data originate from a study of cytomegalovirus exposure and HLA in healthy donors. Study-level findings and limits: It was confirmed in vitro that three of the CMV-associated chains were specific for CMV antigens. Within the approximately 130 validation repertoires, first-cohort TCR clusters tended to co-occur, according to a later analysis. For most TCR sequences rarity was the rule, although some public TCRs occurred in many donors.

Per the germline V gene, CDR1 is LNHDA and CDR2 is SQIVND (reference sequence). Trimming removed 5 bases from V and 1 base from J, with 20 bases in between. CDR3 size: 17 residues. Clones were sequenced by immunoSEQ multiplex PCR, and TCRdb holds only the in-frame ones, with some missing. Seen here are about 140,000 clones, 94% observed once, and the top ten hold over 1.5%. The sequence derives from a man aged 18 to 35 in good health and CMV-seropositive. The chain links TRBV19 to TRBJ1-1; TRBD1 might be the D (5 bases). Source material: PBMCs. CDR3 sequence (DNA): TGTGCCAGTAGTCTGGGGCTACCTCGTGTACCGAACACTGAAGCTTTCTTT. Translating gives CASSLGLPRVPNTEAFF.